This T cell receptor (beta chain) emerged from a study of blood T cell repertoires in COVID-19. Clones were sequenced by immunoSEQ multiplex PCR, and TCRdb holds only the in-frame ones, with some missing. The sample includes 110,000 to 150,000 clones, approximately 78% of them seen just once. The germline V gene encodes CDR1 MDHEN and CDR2 SYDVKM. The CDR3 runs to 15 residues. V lost 5 bases and J 8 bases, leaving 21 bases between the germline ends. Sequences were obtained from peripheral blood. The TCR comes from a woman of 80 years or more with acute or convalescent COVID-19. V and J are TRBV28 and TRBJ1-2; tentatively, D is TRBD1 (6 bases). The CDR3 DNA reads as TGTGCCAGCAGTACTAGGGCCAGGGGTCCATGGGGCTACACCTTC. Translated: CASSTRARGPWGYTF.